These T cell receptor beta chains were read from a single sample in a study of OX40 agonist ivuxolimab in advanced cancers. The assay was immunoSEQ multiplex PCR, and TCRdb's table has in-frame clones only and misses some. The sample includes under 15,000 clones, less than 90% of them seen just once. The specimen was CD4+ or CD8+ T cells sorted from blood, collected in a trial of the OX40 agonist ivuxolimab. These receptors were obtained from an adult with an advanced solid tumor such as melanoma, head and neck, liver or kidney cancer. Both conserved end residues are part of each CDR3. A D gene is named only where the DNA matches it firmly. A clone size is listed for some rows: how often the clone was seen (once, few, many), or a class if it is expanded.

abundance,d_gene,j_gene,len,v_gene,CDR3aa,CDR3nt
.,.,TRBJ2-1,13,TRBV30,CAWSVQPANEQFF,TGTGCCTGGAGTGTACAGCCCGCCAATGAGCAGTTCTTC
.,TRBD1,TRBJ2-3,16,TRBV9,CASSPRTGRMADTQYF,TGTGCCAGCAGCCCCCGGACAGGGCGTATGGCAGATACGCAGTATTTT
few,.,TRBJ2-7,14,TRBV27,CASSFGGGAYEQYF,TGTGCCAGCAGTTTTGGAGGGGGCGCCTACGAGCAGTACTTC
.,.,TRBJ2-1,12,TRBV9,CASSVAENEQFF,TGTGCCAGCAGCGTAGCGGAGAATGAGCAGTTCTTC
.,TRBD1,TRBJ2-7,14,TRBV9,CASSGDRYSYEQYF,TGTGCCAGCAGCGGGGACAGATACTCCTACGAGCAGTACTTC
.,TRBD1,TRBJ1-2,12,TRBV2,CASKTGSYGYTF,TGTGCCAGCAAGACAGGGAGCTATGGCTACACCTTC
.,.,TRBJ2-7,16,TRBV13,CASSALGQGIAYEQYF,TGTGCCAGCAGCGCCCTCGGGCAGGGTATCGCCTACGAGCAGTACTTC
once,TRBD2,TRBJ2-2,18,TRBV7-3,CASSPTSGRAINTGELFF,TGTGCCAGCAGCCCCACTAGCGGGAGGGCTATCAACACCGGGGAGCTGTTTTTT
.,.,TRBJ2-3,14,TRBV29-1,CSAGAKPISDTQYF,TGCAGCGCCGGAGCCAAACCAATTTCAGATACGCAGTATTTT
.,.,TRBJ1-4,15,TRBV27,CASSLRGLANEKLFF,TGTGCCAGCAGTTTAAGGGGGTTGGCTAATGAAAAACTGTTTTTT
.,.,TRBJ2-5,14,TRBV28,CASSQLPGLETQYF,TGTGCCAGCAGCCAACTCCCGGGACTTGAGACCCAGTACTTC
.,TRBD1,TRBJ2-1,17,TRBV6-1,CASSALVQGPLRNEQFF,TGTGCCAGCAGTGCCCTGGTACAGGGGCCTTTGCGTAATGAGCAGTTCTTC
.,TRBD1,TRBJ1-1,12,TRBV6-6,CASSSKGQEAFF,TGTGCCAGCAGTTCTAAGGGACAGGAAGCTTTCTTT
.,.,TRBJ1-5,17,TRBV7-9,CASSLTQLTRDNQPQHF,TGTGCCAGCAGCTTGACCCAATTGACACGGGACAATCAGCCCCAGCATTTT
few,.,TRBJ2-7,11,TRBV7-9,CASSSNYEQYF,TGTGCCAGCAGCTCAAACTACGAGCAGTACTTC
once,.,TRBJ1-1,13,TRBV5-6,CASTGLLNTEAFF,TGTGCCAGCACTGGACTGTTGAACACTGAAGCTTTCTTT
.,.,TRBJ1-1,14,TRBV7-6,CASSLGQTNTEAFF,TGTGCCAGCAGCTTAGGACAGACGAACACTGAAGCTTTCTTT
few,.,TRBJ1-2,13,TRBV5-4,CASSSNQGYGYTF,TGTGCCAGCAGCTCCAACCAGGGTTATGGCTACACCTTC
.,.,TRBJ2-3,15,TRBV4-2,CASSQVDWNTDTQYF,TGTGCCAGCAGCCAGGTCGACTGGAACACAGATACGCAGTATTTT
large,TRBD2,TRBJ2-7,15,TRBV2,CASTPSGIRSYEQYF,TGTGCCAGCACCCCAAGCGGGATACGCTCCTACGAGCAGTACTTC
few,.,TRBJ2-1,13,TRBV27,CASSPTTAGEQFF,TGTGCCAGCAGTCCGACGACGGCAGGTGAGCAGTTCTTC
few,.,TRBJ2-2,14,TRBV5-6,CASIGTPNTGELFF,TGTGCCAGCATCGGGACTCCTAACACCGGGGAGCTGTTTTTT
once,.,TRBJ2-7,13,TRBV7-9,CASSLPGSYEQYF,TGTGCCAGCAGCTTGCCGGGGTCCTACGAGCAGTACTTC
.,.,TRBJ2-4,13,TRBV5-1,CASRVNRVDIQYF,TGCGCCAGCAGGGTAAACAGGGTGGACATTCAGTACTTC
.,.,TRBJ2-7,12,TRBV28,CASSEGDYEQYF,TGTGCCAGCAGTGAGGGAGACTACGAGCAGTACTTC
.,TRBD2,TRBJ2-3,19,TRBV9,CASSDNMQGGKRGGNTQYF,TGTGCCAGCAGCGACAATATGCAGGGCGGGAAGCGGGGGGGCAATACGCAGTATTTT
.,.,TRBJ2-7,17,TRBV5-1,CASSLEGRTFHSYEQYF,TGCGCCAGCAGCTTGGAAGGTCGGACATTCCACTCCTACGAGCAGTACTTC
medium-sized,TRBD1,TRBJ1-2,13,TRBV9,CASSPGTEYGYTF,TGTGCCAGCAGCCCCGGGACAGAGTATGGCTACACCTTC
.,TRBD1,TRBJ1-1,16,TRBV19,CASSIPQGGRDTEAFF,TGTGCCAGTAGTATACCCCAGGGGGGGAGGGACACTGAAGCTTTCTTT
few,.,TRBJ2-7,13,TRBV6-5,CASSLNQGYEQYF,TGTGCCAGCAGTTTAAACCAGGGCTACGAGCAGTACTTC
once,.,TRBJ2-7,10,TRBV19,CAAGSIEQYF,TGTGCCGCAGGATCCATCGAGCAGTACTTC
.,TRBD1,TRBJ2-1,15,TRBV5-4,CASSLRGQVNNEQFF,TGTGCCAGCAGCTTGCGGGGACAGGTAAACAATGAGCAGTTCTTC